These 5 T cell receptor beta chains share one sample of origin, sequenced in a study of T-cell reconstitution after alpha-beta-depleted transplantation in children. Unique molecular identifiers were incorporated when the TCRbeta library was constructed. TCRdb independently ran MiXCR on the PCR reads; one entry per CDR3 protein. The repertoire includes some 550,000 distinct CDR3 sequences, 20% to 25% of them detected once, and roughly an eighth sits in the top ten. The sample consisted of PBMCs, mostly from graft donor cells, taken 360 days after TCRalphabeta/CD19-depleted stem cell transplant. These receptors all come from a boy under three years old who had a stem cell transplant for acute myeloid leukemia, so the T cells may come from the graft donor.

The gene calls are TRBV7-2 and TRBJ2-3; 11 positions agree with TRBD2. The CDR3 consists of 15 residues. The germline V gene has CDR1 SGHTA and CDR2 FQGNSA. V gave up 5 bases and J gave up 5 bases; unmatched junction bases: 6. The chain's CDR3 is CASSARGLAGDTQYF. DNA of the CDR3: TGTGCCAGCAGCGCAAGAGGACTAGCGGGAGATACGCAGTATTTT. Looking up the rest from reference TRBV7-2 and TRBJ2-3 gives the full variable domain: GAGVSQSPSNKVTEKGKDVELRCDPISGHTALYWYRQSLGQGLEFLIYFQGNSAPDKSGLPSDRFSAERTGGSVSTLTIQRTQQEDSAVYLCASSARGLAGDTQYFGPGTRLTVL.

This clonotype was detected only a few times. The rearrangement joins TRBV6-5 to TRBJ1-6; D is ambiguous. Trimming removed 0 bases from V and 8 bases from J, with 11 bases in between. The CDR3 is 15 amino acids. Per germline, CDR1 MNHEY and CDR2 SVGAGI. Written as DNA, the CDR3 is TGTGCCAGCAGTTACTCGAGACACGGAGATTCACCCCTCCACTTT. Its translation: CASSYSRHGDSPLHF.

In this sample, this clonotype turned up many times. The chain has TRBV29-1 and TRBJ2-2; 9 positions match TRBD1. V shed 7 bases and J 0 bases; nucleotides not matched to a gene: 6. From germline, CDR1 is SQVTM and CDR2 ANQGSEA. This CDR3 comprises 15 residues. The CDR3 nucleotides are TGCAGCGCCGACAGGGGGGACTCGAACACCGGGGAGCTGTTTTTT. Translating it yields CSADRGDSNTGELFF.

This chain links TRBV12-3 or TRBV12-4 with TRBJ2-2; 8 positions match TRBD1. This CDR3 is built from 17 residues. V dropped 3 bases and J dropped 0; count of bases not matched to a gene: 6. The CDR3 sequence is CASSFSRTGSNTGELFF. CDR3 nucleotide sequence: TGTGCCAGCAGTTTTTCCCGGACAGGGTCGAACACCGGGGAGCTGTTTTTT.

The chain combines TRBV12-3 or TRBV12-4 with TRBJ2-7, with 7 bases aligning to TRBD1. Trimming removed 7 bases from V and 4 bases from J; junction bases left unmatched: 19. The CDR3 covers 17 residues. The CDR3 loop reads CASTKSDRVIRGYEQYF. Here the CDR3 DNA reads TGTGCCAGCACTAAATCCGACAGGGTGATCAGGGGATACGAGCAGTACTTC.